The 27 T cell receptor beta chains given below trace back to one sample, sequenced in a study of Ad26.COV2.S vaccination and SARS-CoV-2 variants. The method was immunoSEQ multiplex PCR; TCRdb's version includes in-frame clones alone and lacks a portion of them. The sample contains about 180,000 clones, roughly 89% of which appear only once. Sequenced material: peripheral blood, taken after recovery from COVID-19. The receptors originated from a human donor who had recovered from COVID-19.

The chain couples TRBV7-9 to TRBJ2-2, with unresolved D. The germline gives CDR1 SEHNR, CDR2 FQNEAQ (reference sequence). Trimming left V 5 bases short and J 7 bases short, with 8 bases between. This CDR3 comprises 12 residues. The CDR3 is CASSPSYGELFF. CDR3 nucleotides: TGTGCCAGCAGCCCCTCCTACGGGGAGCTGTTTTTT. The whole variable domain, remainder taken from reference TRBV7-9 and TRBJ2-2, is DTGVSQNPRHKITKRGQNVTFRCDPISEHNRLYWYRQTLGQGPEFLTYFQNEAQLEKSRLLSDRFSAERPKGSFSTLEIQRTEQGDSAMYLCASSPSYGELFFGEGSRLTVL.

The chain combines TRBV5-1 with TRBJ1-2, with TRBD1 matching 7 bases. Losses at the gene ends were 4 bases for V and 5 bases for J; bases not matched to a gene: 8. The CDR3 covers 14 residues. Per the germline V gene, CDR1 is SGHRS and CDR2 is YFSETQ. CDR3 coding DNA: TGCGCCAGCAGCCCTACAGGGACAGAATATGGCTACACCTTC. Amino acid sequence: CASSPTGTEYGYTF.

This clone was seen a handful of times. In nucleotides, the CDR3 is TGTGCCAGCAGCGAGGGACCGGCGTATTCACCCCTCCACTTT. It is translated as CASSEGPAYSPLHF. V gene TRBV9 combines with J gene TRBJ1-6; a possible D gene is TRBD1 (5 bases). The V end was cut by 3 bases, the J end by 8 bases, with 12 bases between. The CDR3 covers 14 residues. The germline V gene encodes CDR1 SGDLS and CDR2 YYNGEE. Full variable domain (outside the CDR3, taken from reference TRBV9 and TRBJ1-6): DSGVTQTPKHLITATGQRVTLRCSPRSGDLSVYWYQQSLDQGLQFLIQYYNGEERAKGNILERFSAQQFPDLHSELNLSSLELGDSALYFCASSEGPAYSPLHFGNGTRLTVT.

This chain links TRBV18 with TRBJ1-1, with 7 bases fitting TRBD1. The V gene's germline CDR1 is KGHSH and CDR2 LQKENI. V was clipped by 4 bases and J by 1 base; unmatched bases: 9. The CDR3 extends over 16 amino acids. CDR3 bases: TGTGCCAGCTCACGGCTGCGGGGGACAGAGAACACTGAAGCTTTCTTT. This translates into CASSRLRGTENTEAFF.

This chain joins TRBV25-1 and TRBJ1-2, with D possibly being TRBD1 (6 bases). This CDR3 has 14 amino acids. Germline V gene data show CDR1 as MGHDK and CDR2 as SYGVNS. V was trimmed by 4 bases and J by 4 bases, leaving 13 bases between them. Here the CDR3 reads CASSGGGKGYGYTF. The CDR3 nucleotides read TGTGCCAGCAGTGGAGGGGGAAAGGGCTATGGCTACACCTTC.

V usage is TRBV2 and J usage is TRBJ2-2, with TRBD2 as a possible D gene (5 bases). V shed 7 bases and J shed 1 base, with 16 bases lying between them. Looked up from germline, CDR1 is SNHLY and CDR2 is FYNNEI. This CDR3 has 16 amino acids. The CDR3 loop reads CASTQSLARNTGELFF. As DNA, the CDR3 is TGTGCCAGCACCCAAAGCCTAGCCAGGAACACCGGGGAGCTGTTTTTT.

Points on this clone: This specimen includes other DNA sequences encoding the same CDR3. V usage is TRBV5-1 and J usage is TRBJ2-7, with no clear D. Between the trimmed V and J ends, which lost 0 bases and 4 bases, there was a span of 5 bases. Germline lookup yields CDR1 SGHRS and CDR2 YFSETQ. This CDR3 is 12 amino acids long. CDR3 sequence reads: CASSLDGYEQYF. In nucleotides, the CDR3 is TGCGCCAGCAGCTTGGACGGGTACGAGCAGTACTTC.

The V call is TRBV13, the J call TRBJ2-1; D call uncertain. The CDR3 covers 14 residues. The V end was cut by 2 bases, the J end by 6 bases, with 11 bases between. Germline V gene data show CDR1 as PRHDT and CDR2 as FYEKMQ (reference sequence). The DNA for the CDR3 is TGTGCCAGCAGCTTAAACGAAGGCGGCAATGAGCAGTTCTTC. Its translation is CASSLNEGGNEQFF.

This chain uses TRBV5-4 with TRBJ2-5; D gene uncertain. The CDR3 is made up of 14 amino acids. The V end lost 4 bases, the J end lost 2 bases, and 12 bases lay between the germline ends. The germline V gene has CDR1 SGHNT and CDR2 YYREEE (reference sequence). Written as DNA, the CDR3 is TGTGCCAGCAGCACCCAGACCAATCAAGAGACCCAGTACTTC. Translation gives CASSTQTNQETQYF.

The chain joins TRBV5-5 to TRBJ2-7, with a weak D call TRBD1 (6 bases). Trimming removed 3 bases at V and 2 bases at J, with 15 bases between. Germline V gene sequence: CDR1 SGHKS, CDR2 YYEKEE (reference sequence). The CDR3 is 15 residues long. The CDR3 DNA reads TGTGCCAGCAGCTCCGACAGGAGTTGGGCCTACGAGCAGTACTTC. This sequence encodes CASSSDRSWAYEQYF.

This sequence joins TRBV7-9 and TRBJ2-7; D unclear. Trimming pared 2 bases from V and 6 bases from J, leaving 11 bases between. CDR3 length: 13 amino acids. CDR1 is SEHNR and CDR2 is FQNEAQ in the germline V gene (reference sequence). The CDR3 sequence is CASSLTAYGEQYF. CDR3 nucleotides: TGTGCCAGCAGCTTAACAGCCTACGGCGAGCAGTACTTC.

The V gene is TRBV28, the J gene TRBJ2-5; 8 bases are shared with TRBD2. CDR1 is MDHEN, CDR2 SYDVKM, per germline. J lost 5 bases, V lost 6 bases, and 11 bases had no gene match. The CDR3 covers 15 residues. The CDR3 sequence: CASSLPGLVGETQYF. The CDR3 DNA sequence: TGTGCCAGCAGCCTTCCGGGACTAGTAGGGGAGACCCAGTACTTC. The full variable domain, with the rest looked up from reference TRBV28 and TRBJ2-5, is DVKVTQSSRYLVKRTGEKVFLECVQDMDHENMFWYRQDPGLGLRLIYFSYDVKMKEKGDIPEGYSVSREKKERFSLILESASTNQTSMYLCASSLPGLVGETQYFGPGTRLLVL.

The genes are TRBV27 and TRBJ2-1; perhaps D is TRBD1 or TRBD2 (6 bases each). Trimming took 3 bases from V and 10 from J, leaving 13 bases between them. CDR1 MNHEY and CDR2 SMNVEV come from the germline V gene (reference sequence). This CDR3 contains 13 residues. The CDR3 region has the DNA TGTGCCAGCAGTTTTACGGGGGCTGGAGAGCAGTTCTTC. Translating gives CASSFTGAGEQFF.

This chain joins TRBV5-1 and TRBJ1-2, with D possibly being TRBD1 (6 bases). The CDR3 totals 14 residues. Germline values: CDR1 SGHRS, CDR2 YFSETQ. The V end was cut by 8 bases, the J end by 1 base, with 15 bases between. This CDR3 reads CARGGQTYNYGYTF. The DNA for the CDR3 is TGCGCCAGGGGTGGACAGACTTATAACTATGGCTACACCTTC.

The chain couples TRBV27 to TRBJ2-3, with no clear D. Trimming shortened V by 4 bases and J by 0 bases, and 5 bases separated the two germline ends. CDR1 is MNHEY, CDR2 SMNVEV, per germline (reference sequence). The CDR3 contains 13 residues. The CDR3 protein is CASSYSSTDTQYF. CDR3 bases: TGTGCCAGCAGTTATTCTAGCACAGATACGCAGTATTTT.

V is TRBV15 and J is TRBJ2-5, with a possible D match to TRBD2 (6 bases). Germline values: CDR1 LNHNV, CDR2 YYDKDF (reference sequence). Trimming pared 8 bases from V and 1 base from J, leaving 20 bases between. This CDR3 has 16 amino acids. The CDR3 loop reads CATSDLAKKFQETQYF. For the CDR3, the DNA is TGTGCCACCTCGGACCTAGCGAAAAAGTTCCAAGAGACCCAGTACTTC.

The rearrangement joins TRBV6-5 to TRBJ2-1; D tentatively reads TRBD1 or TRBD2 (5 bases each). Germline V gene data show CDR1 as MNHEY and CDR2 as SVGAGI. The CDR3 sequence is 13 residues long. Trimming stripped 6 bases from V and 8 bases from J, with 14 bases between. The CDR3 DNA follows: TGTGCCAGCAGGACCCCCATGGGGGATGAGCAGTTCTTC. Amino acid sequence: CASRTPMGDEQFF.

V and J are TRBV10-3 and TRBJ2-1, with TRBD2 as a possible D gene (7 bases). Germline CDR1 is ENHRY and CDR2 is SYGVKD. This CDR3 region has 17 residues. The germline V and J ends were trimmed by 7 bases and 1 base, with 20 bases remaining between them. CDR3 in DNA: TGTGCCATCACCCCCTCTGGGGGGGGCATTTCCTACAATGAGCAGTTCTTC. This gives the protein CAITPSGGGISYNEQFF.

The CDR3 region has the DNA TGCGCCAGCAGCCTCCGATCCGGACATGGTGGAAACACCATATATTTT. This encodes CASSLRSGHGGNTIYF. The chain links TRBV4-1 to TRBJ1-3; tentative D call: TRBD1 (5 bases). This CDR3 contains 16 residues. V was shortened by 4 bases and J by 3 bases, with 16 bases between the two germline ends. The germline V gene encodes CDR1 MGHRA and CDR2 YSYEKL.

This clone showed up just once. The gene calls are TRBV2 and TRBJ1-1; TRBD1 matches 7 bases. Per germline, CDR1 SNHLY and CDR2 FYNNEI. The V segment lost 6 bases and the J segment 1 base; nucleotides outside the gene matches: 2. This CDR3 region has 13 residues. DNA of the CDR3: TGTGCCAGCAGGTACAGGGGGAACACTGAAGCTTTCTTT. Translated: CASRYRGNTEAFF. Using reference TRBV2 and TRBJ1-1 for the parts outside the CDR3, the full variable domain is EPEVTQTPSHQVTQMGQEVILRCVPISNHLYFYWYRQILGQKVEFLVSFYNNEISEKSEIFDDQFSVERPDGSNFTLKIRSTKLEDSAMYFCASRYRGNTEAFFGQGTRLTVV.

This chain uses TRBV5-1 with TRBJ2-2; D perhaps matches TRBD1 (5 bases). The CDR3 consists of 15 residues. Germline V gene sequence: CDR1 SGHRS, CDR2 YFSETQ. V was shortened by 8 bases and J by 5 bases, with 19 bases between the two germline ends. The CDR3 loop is CASAPQDVWTGELFF. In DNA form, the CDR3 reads TGCGCCAGTGCTCCACAGGACGTTTGGACCGGGGAGCTGTTTTTT.

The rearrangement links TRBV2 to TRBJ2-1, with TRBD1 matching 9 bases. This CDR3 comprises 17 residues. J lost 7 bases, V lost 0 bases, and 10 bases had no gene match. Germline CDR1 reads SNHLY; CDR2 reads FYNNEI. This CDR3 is CASSEAEWGTGRNEQFF. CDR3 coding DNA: TGTGCCAGCAGTGAAGCCGAATGGGGGACAGGGCGTAATGAGCAGTTCTTC.

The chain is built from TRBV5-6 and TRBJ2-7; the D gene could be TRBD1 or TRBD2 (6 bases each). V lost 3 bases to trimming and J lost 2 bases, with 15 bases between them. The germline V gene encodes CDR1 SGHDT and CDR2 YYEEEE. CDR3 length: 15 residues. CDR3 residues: CASSSLGGRPYEQYF. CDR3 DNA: TGTGCCAGCAGCTCGTTAGGGGGGCGACCCTACGAGCAGTACTTC.

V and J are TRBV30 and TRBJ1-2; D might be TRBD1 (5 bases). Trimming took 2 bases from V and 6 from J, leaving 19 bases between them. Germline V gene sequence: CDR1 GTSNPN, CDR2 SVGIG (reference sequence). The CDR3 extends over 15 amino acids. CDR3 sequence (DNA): TGTGCCTGGAGTCCACTGGTGGGGGTGTTAAATGGCTACACCTTC. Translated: CAWSPLVGVLNGYTF.

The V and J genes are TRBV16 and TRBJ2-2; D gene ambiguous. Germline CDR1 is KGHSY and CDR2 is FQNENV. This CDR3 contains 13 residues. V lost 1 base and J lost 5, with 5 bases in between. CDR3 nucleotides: TGTGCCAGCAGCCAATTAGAAACCGGGGAGCTGTTTTTT. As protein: CASSQLETGELFF.

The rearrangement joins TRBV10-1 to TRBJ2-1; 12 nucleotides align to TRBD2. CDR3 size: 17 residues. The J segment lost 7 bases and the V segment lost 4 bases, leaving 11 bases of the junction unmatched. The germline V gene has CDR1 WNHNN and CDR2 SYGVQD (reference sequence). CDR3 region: CASSGSRLAGERNEQFF. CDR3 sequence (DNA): TGCGCCAGCAGTGGTAGTAGACTAGCGGGAGAACGGAATGAGCAGTTCTTC.

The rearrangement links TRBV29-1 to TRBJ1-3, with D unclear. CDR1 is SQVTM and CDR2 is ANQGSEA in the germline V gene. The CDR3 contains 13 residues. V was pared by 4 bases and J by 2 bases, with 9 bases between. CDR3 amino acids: CSVGLVAGNTIYF. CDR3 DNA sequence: TGCAGCGTTGGATTAGTCGCTGGAAACACCATATATTTT.